Below, one T cell receptor beta chain is given with its context. Its antigen remains unidentified. Treatment described: some 20 received Ad26.COV2.S at low or high dose, single or two shots; about five received placebo; per-sample allocation not given. The investigators took samples on day 63 after the first vaccine or placebo injection. The data originate from a study of Ad26.COV2.S vaccination and SARS-CoV-2 variants. Study as a whole: The authors gave Ad26.COV2.S intramuscularly, either once or twice 56 days apart.

Sequencing used immunoSEQ multiplex PCR; TCRdb keeps in-frame clones, though not all of them. This sample has around 300,000 clones; about 88% occur once, and the top ten carry 6.4%. Germline CDR1 is MNHEY and CDR2 is SMNVEV (reference sequence). The CDR3 consists of 13 residues. V lost 5 bases and J lost 0, with 5 bases in between. Broader study findings: Placebo recipients and vaccine recipients were similar in non-spike TCR breadth.

This rearrangement joins TRBV27 to TRBJ1-5; D ambiguous. This specimen consisted of peripheral blood, obtained in a trial of Ad26.COV2.S vaccine versus placebo. This TCR was recovered from a person aged 18-65 years who received the Ad26.COV2.S COVID-19 vaccine or a placebo. CDR3 in DNA: TGTGCCAGCAGTACTTATAGCAATCAGCCCCAGCATTTT. This translates into CASSTYSNQPQHF.